The present T cell receptor (beta chain) was sequenced within a study of T cell responses to AZD1222 COVID-19 vaccine. Notes on the study in general: Spike-specific TCR breadth and depth were elevated following two AZD1222 doses.

TCRdb keeps only in-frame clones here, not all; method: immunoSEQ multiplex PCR. This table holds about 140,000 clones, about 92% found once. With regard to this clone: Its antigen is unknown.

This clonotype was obtained from an adult in good health. The input for sequencing was peripheral blood, taken on day 0 of MenACWY control vaccination.

The CDR3 sequence is CASRAGGYGYTF. The CDR3 DNA is TGTGCCAGCAGGGCTGGAGGCTATGGCTACACCTTC. V and J are TRBV2 and TRBJ1-2; D gene ambiguous. With 6 bases removed from V and 4 bases from J, the gap between germline ends came to 9 bases. Looked up from germline, CDR1 is SNHLY and CDR2 is FYNNEI. The CDR3 runs 12 residues.